This is a list of T cell receptor beta chains from one sample in a study of OX40 agonist ivuxolimab in advanced cancers. Profiled with immunoSEQ multiplex PCR; TCRdb holds only in-frame clones, not every one. The profile covers about 17,000 clones, with around four fifths appearing a single time and roughly 25% taken by the ten largest. The sample was CD4+ or CD8+ T cells sorted from blood, taken in a trial of the OX40 agonist ivuxolimab. These receptors all stem from an adult with an advanced solid tumor such as melanoma, head and neck, liver or kidney cancer. The CDR3 runs from the conserved cysteine through the conserved F or W. The D gene is left open where the match is weak. Clone size is shown for a subset of rows, as once, few, many or a class of expanded clone.

TRBV10-2	.	TRBD2	TRBJ2-7	TGCGCTAGCGGGTACGAGCAGTACTTC	CASGYEQYF
TRBV13	.	.	TRBJ1-2	TGTGCCAGCAGCTTAGGGGGCCTCGACTATGGCTACACCTTC	CASSLGGLDYGYTF
TRBV4-1	few	.	TRBJ1-1	TGCGCCAGCAGCCAAGACCGCTACACTGAAGCTTTCTTT	CASSQDRYTEAFF
TRBV7-9	medium-sized	TRBD1	TRBJ2-7	TGTGCCAGCAGCCACCGGGACAGGAATTACGAGCAGTACTTC	CASSHRDRNYEQYF
TRBV4-1	.	.	TRBJ2-7	TGCGCCAGCAGAAACGGGACTGGGCCTCGGGAGCAGTACTTC	CASRNGTGPREQYF
TRBV4-1	.	.	TRBJ1-1	TGCGCCAGCAGCCAAGATATTAGGTGGTCTGAAGCTTTCTTT	CASSQDIRWSEAFF
TRBV7-8	.	TRBD1	TRBJ2-1	TGTGCCAGCAGCTCCACCGGGACAGGGAGCAATGAGCAGTTCTTC	CASSSTGTGSNEQFF
TRBV30	.	.	TRBJ2-3	TGTGCCTGGAGTAGGAAGGACTATACCACAGATACGCAGTATTTT	CAWSRKDYTTDTQYF
TRBV27	.	TRBD2	TRBJ2-2	TGTGCCAGCAGTTCTGGGACTATCGGGGAGCTGTTTTTT	CASSSGTIGELFF
TRBV9	.	.	TRBJ2-1	TGTGCCAGCAGCGTAGAGAGCCCGGCCGAGCAGTTCTTC	CASSVESPAEQFF
TRBV6-5	.	.	TRBJ1-1	TGTGCCAGCAGTTACGGGACGGCTTTGTCCACTGAAGCTTTCTTT	CASSYGTALSTEAFF
TRBV7-9	once	.	TRBJ2-7	TGTGCCAGCAGCTTCATGGGGGTCCAAAGCGAGCAGTACTTC	CASSFMGVQSEQYF
TRBV7-9	.	.	TRBJ1-2	TGTGCCCTCAGCATCCAGACCGGGGACTATGGCTACACCTTC	CALSIQTGDYGYTF
TRBV6-1	.	.	TRBJ1-4	TGTGCCAGCAGTGAATGGGTACAGGCTAATGAAAAACTGTTTTTT	CASSEWVQANEKLFF
TRBV9	.	.	TRBJ2-3	TGTGCCAGCAGCGCTACCCCCGGGGTTAGCACAGATACGCAGTATTTT	CASSATPGVSTDTQYF
TRBV28	.	.	TRBJ2-7	TGTGCCAGCAGTTTATCCCCCCTCAGCTCCTACGAGCAGTACTTC	CASSLSPLSSYEQYF
TRBV27	.	.	TRBJ2-2	TGTGCCAGCAGTTTTAGAGCGTCGTCCAGGGTAAAGTCCGGGGAGCTGTTTTTT	CASSFRASSRVKSGELFF
TRBV7-9	few	.	TRBJ2-6	TGTGCCAGCAGCTTAAGCGTGCGGACTGGGGCCAACGTCCTGACTTTC	CASSLSVRTGANVLTF
TRBV7-8	few	TRBD2	TRBJ2-7	TGCGCCAGCAGCCAAGGACTAGTCGGGGTCCACGAGCAGTACTTC	CASSQGLVGVHEQYF
TRBV21-1	.	.	TRBJ1-1	TGTGCCAGCGGCTTGGGGACAGCCGACACTGAAGCTTTCTTT	CASGLGTADTEAFF
TRBV5-5	.	.	TRBJ1-5	TGTGCCAGCAGCTTGAAGAGTTATCAGCCCCAGCATTTT	CASSLKSYQPQHF
TRBV7-8	once	.	TRBJ2-2	TGTGCCAGCAGCCACGCTCAGGGGACGAACACCGGGGAGCTGTTTTTT	CASSHAQGTNTGELFF
TRBV11-2	.	.	TRBJ2-7	TGTGCCAGCAGCTTGAACTGGGGAGGCGGGGAGCAGTACTTC	CASSLNWGGGEQYF
TRBV5-6	.	.	TRBJ2-3	TGTGCCAGCAGCTCCCAAAGTTCAAGCGGAAACACAGATACGCAGTATTTT	CASSSQSSSGNTDTQYF
TRBV5-8	.	.	TRBJ2-1	TGTGCCAGCAGCTGGGGGGGCGGTTACAATGAGCAGTTCTTC	CASSWGGGYNEQFF
TRBV9	.	.	TRBJ2-1	TGTGCCAGCAGCGTAGCGCTAGCGTCATACAATGAGCAGTTCTTC	CASSVALASYNEQFF
TRBV5-6	.	.	TRBJ2-7	TGTGCCAGCAGCTTAGCGAGACGGCCCTACGAGCAGTACTTC	CASSLARRPYEQYF
TRBV4-1	.	TRBD2	TRBJ2-7	TGCGCCAGCAGCCAAGTAGCAACGGGAGGATCCCCCTACGAGCAGTACTTC	CASSQVATGGSPYEQYF